The clone carrying this T cell receptor beta chain was seen a few times. This sample was included in a study of tumor and adjacent non-tumor tissue in lung cancer. The library came from three nested PCR rounds adapted from ARM-PCR protocols. Using its own MiXCR run on the multiplex PCR reads, TCRdb lists one record per CDR3 protein. The profile covers some 200,000 distinct CDR3 sequences, with about two thirds appearing a single time and almost 25% taken by the ten largest. Deletions cut 1 base from V and 4 bases from J, with 7 bases between. Germline V gives CDR1 SNHLY, CDR2 FYNNEI. The CDR3 is 14 residues long. RNA was extracted from bulk tissue without any cell sorting. Chemotherapy-naive patients with new lung cancer underwent thoracic surgery in China, August–November 2014.

This sequence originates from a man between 60 and 75 years old with non-small cell lung cancer. The chain recombines TRBV2 with TRBJ2-2; D is unclear. Sample: lung tumor tissue. The CDR3 loop is CASSEGRVTGELFF. In DNA form, the CDR3 reads TGTGCCAGCAGTGAAGGGAGAGTCACCGGGGAGCTGTTTTTT.